These 5 T cell receptor beta chains were all obtained from the same sample, sequenced in a study of long-term antiretroviral therapy in people with HIV. Sequencing relied on immunoSEQ assay v3.0, run at survey level. Profiled with immunoSEQ multiplex PCR; TCRdb holds only in-frame clones, not every one. The sample includes approximately 29,000 clones, about 90% of them seen just once. Sequences were derived from unsorted PBMCs, sampled 1.1 years after starting antiretroviral therapy. The receptors were sampled from a man aged 18 to 30 with HIV.

The chain links TRBV7-9 to TRBJ2-7; possible D gene TRBD1, 6 bases. Trimming took off 1 base at V and 0 bases at J, with 19 bases between the two ends. The CDR3 has 18 residues. CDR1 and CDR2 from the germline V gene are SEHNR and FQNEAQ (reference sequence). CDR3 sequence reads: CASSLVEVGAGVSYEQYF. CDR3 in DNA: TGTGCCAGCAGCTTAGTGGAGGTGGGGGCAGGGGTCTCCTACGAGCAGTACTTC.

The chain carries TRBV29-1 and TRBJ1-3; the D gene is possibly TRBD1 (6 bases). The CDR3 totals 14 residues. Germline CDR1 is SQVTM and CDR2 is ANQGSEA. Trimming took off 5 bases at V and 0 bases at J, with 11 bases between the two ends. CDR3 sequence: CSVTGTSSGNTIYF. The CDR3 bases are TGCAGCGTTACAGGGACCTCCTCTGGAAACACCATATATTTT.

The V and J genes are TRBV4-1 and TRBJ2-7; 7 bases map to TRBD2. This CDR3 spans 14 amino acids. Germline CDR1 MGHRA, CDR2 YSYEKL. The junction had 7 bases not matched to a gene; V was cut back by 4 bases and J by 4 bases. The CDR3 sequence is CASSLFAGRYEQYF. The DNA for the CDR3 is TGCGCCAGCAGCCTTTTCGCCGGGAGGTACGAGCAGTACTTC.

This clone was counted once. The chain combines TRBV6-6 with TRBJ1-1; D remains ambiguous. The CDR3 has 12 amino acids. Trimming left V 7 bases short and J 0 bases short, with 6 bases between. CDR1 is MNHNY, CDR2 SVGAGI, per germline (reference sequence). CDR3 loop: CASMALNTEAFF. CDR3 nucleotide sequence: TGTGCCAGCATGGCGCTGAACACTGAAGCTTTCTTT.

The chain links TRBV19 to TRBJ1-2; 10 bases agree with TRBD1. CDR1 and CDR2 from the germline V gene are LNHDA and SQIVND (reference sequence). The V gene end was trimmed by 5 bases and the J gene end by 3 bases; junction bases not matched to a gene: 6. The CDR3 spans 15 residues. CDR3 sequence reads: CASSSRTGGDYGYTF. The CDR3 DNA follows: TGTGCCAGTAGTTCAAGGACAGGGGGGGACTATGGCTACACCTTC. Full variable domain (outside the CDR3, taken from reference TRBV19 and TRBJ1-2): DGGITQSPKYLFRKEGQNVTLSCEQNLNHDAMYWYRQDPGQGLRLIYYSQIVNDFQKGDIAEGYSVSREKKESFPLTVTSAQKNPTAFYLCASSSRTGGDYGYTFGSGTRLTVV.